The 29 T cell receptor beta chains below all came from one sample that was sequenced in a study of blood T cell repertoires in COVID-19. Sequencing was performed with immunoSEQ multiplex PCR; in TCRdb, only in-frame clones are kept and a portion is missing. The sample consists of 300,000 to 400,000 clones, 80% to 90% of them appearing once. Sequenced: peripheral blood. Source of these receptors: a woman aged 25-40 years with COVID-19, enrolled during active disease.

This clone was counted between two and nine times. V is TRBV10-3 and J is TRBJ2-2; TRBD1 matches 7 bases. Looked up from germline, CDR1 is ENHRY and CDR2 is SYGVKD. This CDR3 region has 16 residues. After removal of 0 bases from V and 4 bases from J, the junction contained 5 bases not matched to a gene. CDR3 amino acids: CAISESRGRPTGELFF. The CDR3 nucleotides read TGTGCCATCAGTGAGTCGAGGGGGCGCCCCACCGGGGAGCTGTTTTTT.

The chain links TRBV20-1 to TRBJ2-5; D remains ambiguous. The CDR3 totals 11 residues. In germline, CDR1 is DFQATT, CDR2 SNEGSKA (reference sequence). The V gene lost 3 bases and the J gene lost 1 base, with 3 bases spanning the gap. The CDR3 DNA reads as TGCAGTGCTAGCGGCCAAGAGACCCAGTACTTC. Its translation: CSASGQETQYF.

V and J are TRBV5-4 and TRBJ2-3; 10 positions match TRBD2. This CDR3 has 19 residues. Unmatched junction bases numbered 14, after V lost 3 bases and J lost 1 base. Germline V gene sequence: CDR1 SGHNT, CDR2 YYREEE (reference sequence). DNA for the CDR3: TGTGCCAGCAGCTCCCGTCGAGCGGGAGGGCCGTTCGGCACAGATACGCAGTATTTT. Protein: CASSSRRAGGPFGTDTQYF.

The chain couples TRBV28 to TRBJ2-7; 10 bases are shared with TRBD1. Looked up from germline, CDR1 is MDHEN and CDR2 is SYDVKM. The CDR3 length is 16 residues. V lost 8 bases, J lost 0 bases, and 10 bases stayed unmatched. CDR3 sequence reads: CASCQAWDRGSYEQYF. The DNA for the CDR3 is TGTGCCAGCTGCCAAGCGTGGGACAGGGGCTCCTACGAGCAGTACTTC.

The J gene is TRBJ1-1, the V gene TRBV19, with 11 bases that match TRBD1. Germline values: CDR1 LNHDA, CDR2 SQIVND (reference sequence). The CDR3 sequence is 16 residues long. The J segment lost 5 bases and the V segment lost 1 base, leaving 6 bases of the junction unmatched. This chain's CDR3 is CASSIGGDRGGTEAFF. CDR3 nucleotide sequence: TGTGCCAGTAGTATAGGAGGGGACAGGGGGGGAACTGAAGCTTTCTTT.

V is TRBV19 and J is TRBJ1-1, with D maybe TRBD1 (5 bases). Trimming shortened V by 1 base and J by 6 bases, and 12 bases separated the two germline ends. The CDR3 runs 14 residues. Germline CDR1 LNHDA, CDR2 SQIVND (reference sequence). The CDR3 bases are TGTGCCAGTAGTATAGGTGGGGCCACAGCTGAAGCTTTCTTT. This gives the protein CASSIGGATAEAFF. Complete variable domain (other parts from reference TRBV19 and TRBJ1-1): DGGITQSPKYLFRKEGQNVTLSCEQNLNHDAMYWYRQDPGQGLRLIYYSQIVNDFQKGDIAEGYSVSREKKESFPLTVTSAQKNPTAFYLCASSIGGATAEAFFGQGTRLTVV.

V usage is TRBV7-9 and J usage is TRBJ2-5, with 7 bases aligning to TRBD1. The CDR3 totals 13 residues. In germline, CDR1 is SEHNR, CDR2 FQNEAQ (reference sequence). Losses at the gene ends were 0 bases for V and 12 bases for J; bases not matched to a gene: 7. CDR3 nucleotides: TGTGCCAGCAGCTTAGCCCTCGACAGGGAAAAGTACTTC. Its translation: CASSLALDREKYF.

This clone was seen a handful of times. The chain links TRBV7-9 to TRBJ1-2; perhaps TRBD1 as D (5 bases). This CDR3 region has 14 residues. The germline V and J ends were trimmed by 5 bases and 6 bases, with 16 bases remaining between them. CDR1 is SEHNR and CDR2 is FQNEAQ in the germline V gene (reference sequence). The CDR3 is CASSLATANHGYTF. CDR3 coding DNA: TGTGCCAGCAGCCTCGCGACAGCCAACCATGGCTACACCTTC.

This chain joins TRBV24-1 and TRBJ1-1, with 8 bases that match TRBD1. Per the germline V gene, CDR1 is KGHDR and CDR2 is SFDVKD. V shed 3 bases, J shed 1 base, and the junction held 0 bases outside the gene matches. There are 14 residues in the CDR3. The CDR3: CATSDQGANTEAFF. The CDR3 DNA reads TGTGCCACCAGTGATCAGGGGGCGAACACTGAAGCTTTCTTT.

The J gene is TRBJ1-1, the V gene TRBV27; D possibly corresponds to TRBD1 (6 bases). CDR1 is MNHEY, CDR2 SMNVEV, per germline (reference sequence). Trimming shortened V by 3 bases and J by 0 bases, and 14 bases separated the two germline ends. This CDR3 spans 16 amino acids. The CDR3 DNA sequence: TGTGCCAGCAGTTTTCAGGGGCCCTCGATGAACACTGAAGCTTTCTTT. This encodes CASSFQGPSMNTEAFF.

CDR3 sequence (DNA): TGTGCCAGCAGCTTAGATCTCCCCGGGACTAGCGGGAGCACAGATACGCAGTATTTT. Protein product: CASSLDLPGTSGSTDTQYF. The genes are TRBV11-3 and TRBJ2-3; 12 positions match TRBD2. Trimming at V came to 0 bases and at J to 0 bases, leaving 7 bases not matched to a gene. CDR1 is SGHNT and CDR2 is YENEEA in the germline V gene. The CDR3 covers 19 residues.

The chain joins TRBV5-1 to TRBJ2-1; TRBD2 might be the D (5 bases). CDR3 length: 17 residues. Looked up from germline, CDR1 is SGHRS and CDR2 is YFSETQ. V gave up 2 bases and J gave up 3 bases, with 18 bases separating them. In nucleotides, the CDR3 is TGCGCCAGCAGCTTTGGAGGTCGGCTCAACGACTACAATGAGCAGTTCTTC. Translated, it gives CASSFGGRLNDYNEQFF.

The chain is built from TRBV5-1 and TRBJ2-1; the D gene is possibly TRBD1 (6 bases). Trimming left V 4 bases short and J 7 bases short, with 9 bases between. The CDR3 has 12 residues. Germline lookup yields CDR1 SGHRS and CDR2 YFSETQ. CDR3 bases: TGCGCCAGCAGCGCAGGGACAAATGAGCAGTTCTTC. Translation: CASSAGTNEQFF.

The V call is TRBV5-1, the J call TRBJ2-3, with TRBD2 as a possible D gene (5 bases). With 0 bases removed from V and 4 bases from J, the gap between germline ends came to 12 bases. The CDR3 is 15 residues long. In germline, CDR1 is SGHRS, CDR2 YFSETQ. CDR3 nucleotide sequence: TGCGCCAGCAGCTTGGATGGGAGCTCTTCAGATACGCAGTATTTT. Its protein product is CASSLDGSSSDTQYF. The full variable domain, its missing parts supplied by reference TRBV5-1 and TRBJ2-3, is KAGVTQTPRYLIKTRGQQVTLSCSPISGHRSVSWYQQTPGQGLQFLFEYFSETQRNKGNFPGRFSGRQFSNSRSEMNVSTLELGDSALYLCASSLDGSSSDTQYFGPGTRLTVL.

J is TRBJ2-3 and V is TRBV5-1; 7 bases map to TRBD1. The J segment lost 6 bases and the V segment lost 3 bases, leaving 10 bases of the junction unmatched. The CDR3 spans 15 residues. From germline, CDR1 is SGHRS and CDR2 YFSETQ. As DNA, the CDR3 is TGCGCCAGCAGCTGGGGGACAGCAATTCTCGATACGCAGTATTTT. Translated, it gives CASSWGTAILDTQYF.

This clone has just one count. The chain employs TRBV7-9 and TRBJ2-1, with 11 positions matching TRBD2. J was trimmed by 9 bases and V by 5 bases; bases with no gene match: 6. The CDR3 has 14 residues. The germline CDR1 and CDR2 sequences are SEHNR and FQNEAQ (reference sequence). The CDR3 loop is CASSQLAGASEQFF. CDR3 coding DNA: TGTGCCAGCAGCCAACTAGCGGGAGCGTCTGAGCAGTTCTTC. The whole variable domain, filled in from reference TRBV7-9 and TRBJ2-1, reads DTGVSQNPRHKITKRGQNVTFRCDPISEHNRLYWYRQTLGQGPEFLTYFQNEAQLEKSRLLSDRFSAERPKGSFSTLEIQRTEQGDSAMYLCASSQLAGASEQFFGPGTRLTVL.

The chain links TRBV6-2 or TRBV6-3 to TRBJ2-5; weak D call: TRBD1 (5 bases). CDR3 length: 14 residues. Trimming took 2 bases from V and 5 from J, leaving 12 bases between them. Per germline, CDR1 MNHEY and CDR2 SVGEGT. The CDR3 loop reads CASSYGASSETQYF. CDR3 DNA sequence: TGTGCCAGCAGTTACGGGGCTAGTTCGGAGACCCAGTACTTC.

The chain has TRBV5-5 and TRBJ2-7; D is undetermined. This CDR3 contains 16 residues. V lost 0 bases and J 2 bases, leaving 15 bases between the germline ends. Germline-derived CDR1 and CDR2 are SGHKS and YYEKEE (reference sequence). CDR3 amino acids: CASSLGPAGGTYEQYF. CDR3 nucleotide sequence: TGTGCCAGCAGCTTGGGGCCCGCAGGTGGTACCTACGAGCAGTACTTC.

The chain employs TRBV30 and TRBJ2-2, with a tentative D call TRBD1 (6 bases). The CDR3 is 16 amino acids. The germline gives CDR1 GTSNPN, CDR2 SVGIG (reference sequence). Trimming pared 0 bases from V and 5 bases from J, leaving 16 bases between. The CDR3: CAWSVRDTNITGELFF. The CDR3 nucleotides are TGTGCCTGGAGTGTACGGGACACCAACATAACCGGGGAGCTGTTTTTT.

The J gene is TRBJ2-3, the V gene TRBV7-2; TRBD2 matches 8 bases. This CDR3 comprises 16 residues. Looked up from germline, CDR1 is SGHTA and CDR2 is FQGNSA. J was trimmed by 4 bases and V by 2 bases; bases with no gene match: 8. Here the CDR3 reads CASSLMAGGSADTQYF. CDR3 bases: TGTGCCAGCAGCTTAATGGCGGGGGGTAGTGCAGATACGCAGTATTTT.

V is TRBV30 and J is TRBJ2-5; TRBD2 aligns across 7 bases. Germline CDR1 is GTSNPN and CDR2 is SVGIG (reference sequence). The CDR3 is made up of 14 amino acids. Trimming cost V 3 bases and J 2 bases; bases outside gene matches: 6. The CDR3 nucleotides are TGTGCCTGGAGGGCTAGCGGAATACAAGAGACCCAGTACTTC. Translation: CAWRASGIQETQYF.

The chain carries TRBV10-3 and TRBJ2-3, with 9 bases matching TRBD1. V lost 2 bases, J lost 6 bases, and 9 bases stayed unmatched. CDR1 is ENHRY and CDR2 is SYGVKD in the germline V gene. The CDR3 is 16 residues long. CDR3 DNA sequence: TGTGCCATCAGTGAGATGGACAGGGGTGGTTTCGATACGCAGTATTTT. Its protein is CAISEMDRGGFDTQYF.

The chain uses TRBV18 and TRBJ2-1; 11 positions agree with TRBD2. Germline-derived CDR1 and CDR2 are KGHSH and LQKENI. This CDR3 has 16 amino acids. J gave up 14 bases and V 0 bases, and 12 bases lay outside the gene matches. CDR3 nucleotides: TGTGCCAGCTCACCACCCTTAGCGGGAGGGCCCTCGATGAAGTTCTTC. Translation: CASSPPLAGGPSMKFF.

The chain couples TRBV20-1 to TRBJ2-2, with D hard to call. The germline V gene encodes CDR1 DFQATT and CDR2 SNEGSKA (reference sequence). This CDR3 has 13 amino acids. V was trimmed by 3 bases and J by 8 bases, leaving 13 bases between them. CDR3 nucleotides: TGCAGTGCTAGTCGGTCGGTATCGGGGGAGCTGTTTTTT. Translated, it gives CSASRSVSGELFF.

The chain has TRBV11-3 and TRBJ2-3, with 7 bases aligning to TRBD2. Germline assignment: CDR1 SGHNT and CDR2 YENEEA. This CDR3 is 18 amino acids long. V dropped 7 bases and J dropped 4; count of bases not matched to a gene: 20. CDR3 DNA sequence: TGTGCCAGCACCTTCGGTGGTCTTAACAGCGGGGAGCCAGATACGCAGTATTTT. The encoded protein is CASTFGGLNSGEPDTQYF.

V gene TRBV6-2 or TRBV6-3 combines with J gene TRBJ1-5; no firm D call. The germline V and J ends were trimmed by 6 bases and 0 bases, with 18 bases remaining between them. The CDR3 spans 17 residues. Germline V CDR1 and CDR2: MNHEY, SVGEGT. The CDR3 sequence is CASSNQGTTDSNQPQHF. CDR3 in DNA: TGTGCCAGCAGCAACCAAGGTACCACAGATAGCAATCAGCCCCAGCATTTT.

The chain combines TRBV21-1 with TRBJ2-3; the table's D call, TRBD2, was not checked against the DNA. TRBV21-1 is deemed a pseudogene. The CDR3 is 16 residues long. The CDR3 coding sequence is TGTGCCAGCAGCAAAGTGGATAGCGGCATCACAGATACGCAGTATTTT. Amino acid sequence: CASSKVDSGITDTQYF.

The V call is TRBV7-9, the J call TRBJ2-5, with D tentatively TRBD2 (7 bases). This CDR3 region has 16 residues. V dropped 4 bases and J dropped 5 bases, with 20 bases sitting between them. CDR1 is SEHNR, CDR2 FQNEAQ, per germline (reference sequence). CDR3 residues: CASSSVLTGGGETQYF. For the CDR3, the DNA is TGTGCCAGCAGCTCCGTCCTAACGGGGGGCGGGGAGACCCAGTACTTC.

The rearrangement links TRBV5-8 to TRBJ2-5; 10 bases line up with TRBD1. V trimming: 4 bases; J trimming: 2 bases; junction bases outside the gene matches: 8. The CDR3 contains 16 residues. The V gene's germline CDR1 is SGHTS and CDR2 YDEGEE. CDR3: CASSPGDRGDQETQYF. CDR3 DNA: TGTGCCAGCAGCCCCGGGGACAGGGGAGATCAAGAGACCCAGTACTTC.